The 5 T cell receptor beta chains presented below share a single source sample, sequenced in a study of response to subunit inactivated influenza vaccine. From the RT-PCR reads, TCRdb called clonotypes with MiXCR, one entry per CDR3 protein. The sample has about 650,000 distinct CDR3 sequences, about 14% seen once. Sequenced material: PBMCs from blood, taken approximately 15 days before vaccination. These receptors all stem from a man between 50 and 59 years old who received an inactivated influenza vaccine.

The sample holds a few counts of this clonotype. This chain connects TRBV11-2 to TRBJ2-1, with 8 bases fitting TRBD2. The J segment lost 7 bases and the V segment lost 1 base, leaving 9 bases of the junction unmatched. The germline V gene encodes CDR1 SGHAT and CDR2 FQNNGV. This CDR3 region has 16 residues. The CDR3 sequence: CASSLARGGRGNEQFF. The DNA of the CDR3 is TGTGCCAGCAGCTTAGCCCGGGGGGGCCGAGGAAATGAGCAGTTCTTC.

This clonotype came up many times. V usage is TRBV5-1 and J usage is TRBJ1-1; 10 bases align to TRBD1. Trimming cost V 3 bases and J 3 bases; bases outside gene matches: 2. This CDR3 region has 14 residues. Germline CDR1 and CDR2: SGHRS and YFSETQ. CDR3 nucleotide sequence: TGCGCCAGCAGCTCCGGGACAGGGGACACTGAAGCTTTCTTT. Residues: CASSSGTGDTEAFF.

The chain combines TRBV4-3 with TRBJ1-3; D unresolved. The V gene lost 2 bases and the J gene lost 1 base, with 6 bases spanning the gap. Germline-derived CDR1 and CDR2 are LGHNA and YSLEER. This CDR3 comprises 14 residues. The chain's CDR3 is CASSQWTSGNTIYF. In DNA form, the CDR3 reads TGCGCCAGCAGCCAATGGACGTCTGGAAACACCATATATTTT.

The CDR3 coding sequence is TGTGCCAGCAGCCAAGAAACGGGAGGGAACACCGGGGAGCTGTTTTTT. It translates to CASSQETGGNTGELFF. This chain connects TRBV4-2 to TRBJ2-2; 7 bases agree with TRBD2. The CDR3 runs 16 residues. Trimming cost V 0 bases and J 1 base; bases outside gene matches: 2. CDR1 and CDR2 (germline): LGHNA, YNFKEQ.

This clonotype was observed a handful of times. At one boundary the junction diverges from the germline segment, which might be a read error. The chain joins TRBV4-2 to TRBJ1-5; D is unclear. Germline lookup yields CDR1 LGHNA and CDR2 YNFKEQ. The CDR3 totals 15 residues. The CDR3 here is CASSQEGSSYQPQHF. CDR3 in DNA: TGTGCCAGCAGCCAAGAAGGGTCTAGCTATCAGCCCCAGCATTTT.